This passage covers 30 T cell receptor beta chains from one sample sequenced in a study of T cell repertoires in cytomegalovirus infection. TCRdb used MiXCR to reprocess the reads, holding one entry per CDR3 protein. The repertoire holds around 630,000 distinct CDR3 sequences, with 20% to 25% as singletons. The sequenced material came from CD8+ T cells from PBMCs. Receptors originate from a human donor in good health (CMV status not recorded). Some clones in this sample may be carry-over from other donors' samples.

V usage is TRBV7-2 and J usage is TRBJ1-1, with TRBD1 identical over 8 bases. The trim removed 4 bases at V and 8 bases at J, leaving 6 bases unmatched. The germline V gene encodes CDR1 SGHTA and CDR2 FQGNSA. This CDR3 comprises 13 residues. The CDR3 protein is CASSWTGTAEAFF. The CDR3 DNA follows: TGTGCCAGCAGCTGGACAGGGACTGCCGAAGCTTTCTTT.

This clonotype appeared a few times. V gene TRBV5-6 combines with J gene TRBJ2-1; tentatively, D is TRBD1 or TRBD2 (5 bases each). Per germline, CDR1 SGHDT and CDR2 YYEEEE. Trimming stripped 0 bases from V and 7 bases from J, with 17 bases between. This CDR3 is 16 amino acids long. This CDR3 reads CASSLDGALLPNEQFF. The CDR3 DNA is TGTGCCAGCAGCTTGGACGGGGCCTTGCTCCCGAATGAGCAGTTCTTC.

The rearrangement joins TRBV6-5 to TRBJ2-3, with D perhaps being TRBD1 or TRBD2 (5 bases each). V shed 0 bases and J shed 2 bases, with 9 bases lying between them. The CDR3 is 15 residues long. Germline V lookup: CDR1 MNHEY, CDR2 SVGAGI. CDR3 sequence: CASSYSGTITDTQYF. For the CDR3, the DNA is TGTGCCAGCAGTTACTCCGGGACCATCACAGATACGCAGTATTTT.

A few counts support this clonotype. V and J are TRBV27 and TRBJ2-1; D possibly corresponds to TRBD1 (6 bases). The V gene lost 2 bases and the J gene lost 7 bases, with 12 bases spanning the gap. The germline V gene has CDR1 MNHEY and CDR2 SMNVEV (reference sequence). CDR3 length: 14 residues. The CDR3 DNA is TGTGCCAGCAGTTTAATGGGGGCAAGGAATGAGCAGTTCTTC. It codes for CASSLMGARNEQFF.

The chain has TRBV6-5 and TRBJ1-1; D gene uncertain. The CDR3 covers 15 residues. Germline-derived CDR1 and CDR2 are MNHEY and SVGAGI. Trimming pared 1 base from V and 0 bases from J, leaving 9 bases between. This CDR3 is CASSYYPTLNTEAFF. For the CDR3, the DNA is TGTGCCAGCAGTTACTATCCGACCCTGAACACTGAAGCTTTCTTT.

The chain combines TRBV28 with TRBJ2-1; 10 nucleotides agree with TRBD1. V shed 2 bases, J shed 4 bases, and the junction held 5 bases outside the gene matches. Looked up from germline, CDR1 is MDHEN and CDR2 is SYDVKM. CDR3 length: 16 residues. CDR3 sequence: CASSLRWDRGYNEQFF. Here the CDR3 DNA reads TGTGCCAGCAGTTTAAGGTGGGACAGGGGTTACAATGAGCAGTTCTTC. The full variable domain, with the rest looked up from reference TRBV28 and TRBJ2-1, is DVKVTQSSRYLVKRTGEKVFLECVQDMDHENMFWYRQDPGLGLRLIYFSYDVKMKEKGDIPEGYSVSREKKERFSLILESASTNQTSMYLCASSLRWDRGYNEQFFGPGTRLTVL.

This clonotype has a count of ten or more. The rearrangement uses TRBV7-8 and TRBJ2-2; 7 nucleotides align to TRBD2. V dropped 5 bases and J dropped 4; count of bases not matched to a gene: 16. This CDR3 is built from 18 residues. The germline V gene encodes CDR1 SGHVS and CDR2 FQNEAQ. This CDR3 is CASSQPWGEGYRTGELFF. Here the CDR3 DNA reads TGTGCCAGCAGCCAACCCTGGGGGGAGGGATATCGCACCGGGGAGCTGTTTTTT.

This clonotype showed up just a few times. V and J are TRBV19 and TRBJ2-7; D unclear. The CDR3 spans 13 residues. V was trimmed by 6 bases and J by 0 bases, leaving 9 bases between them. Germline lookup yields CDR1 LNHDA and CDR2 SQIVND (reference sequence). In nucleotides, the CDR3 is TGTGCCAGTAGCCTCCCGGCCTCCTACGAGCAGTACGTC. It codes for CASSLPASYEQYV.

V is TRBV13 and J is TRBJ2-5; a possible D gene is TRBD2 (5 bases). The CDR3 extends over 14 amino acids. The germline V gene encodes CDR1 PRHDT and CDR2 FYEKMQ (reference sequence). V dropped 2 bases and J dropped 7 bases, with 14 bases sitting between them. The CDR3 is CASSLRENKGTQYF. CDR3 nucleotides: TGTGCCAGCAGCTTAAGGGAGAATAAGGGGACCCAGTACTTC.

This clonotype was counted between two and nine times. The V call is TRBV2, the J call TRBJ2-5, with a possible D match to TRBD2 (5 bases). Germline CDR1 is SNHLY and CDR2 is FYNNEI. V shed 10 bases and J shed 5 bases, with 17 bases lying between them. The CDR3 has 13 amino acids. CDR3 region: CANLDGSGETQYF. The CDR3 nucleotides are TGTGCCAACCTCGACGGATCGGGGGAGACCCAGTACTTC.

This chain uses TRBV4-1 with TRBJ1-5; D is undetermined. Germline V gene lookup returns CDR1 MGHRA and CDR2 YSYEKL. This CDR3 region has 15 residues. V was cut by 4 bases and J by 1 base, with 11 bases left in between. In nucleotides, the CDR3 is TGCGCCAGCAGCCCAAGGATTTCGAGCAATCAGCCCCAGCATTTT. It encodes CASSPRISSNQPQHF.

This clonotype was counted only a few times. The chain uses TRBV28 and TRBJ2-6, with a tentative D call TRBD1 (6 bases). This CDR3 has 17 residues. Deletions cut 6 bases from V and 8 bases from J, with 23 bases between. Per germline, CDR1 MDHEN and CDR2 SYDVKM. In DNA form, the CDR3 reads TGTGCCAGCAGACCCGCCCGGAGCTCGGGACAATCCAACGTCCTGACTTTC. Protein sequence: CASRPARSSGQSNVLTF.

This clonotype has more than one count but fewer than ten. The CDR3 bases are TGTGCCATCCGTGGCTGGGATCAGGGCACCCTCACAGATACGCAGTATTTT. Translation gives CAIRGWDQGTLTDTQYF. The chain links TRBV10-3 to TRBJ2-3; D is possibly TRBD1 (5 bases). The CDR3 consists of 17 residues. V lost 8 bases and J lost 2, with 23 bases in between. Germline CDR1 is ENHRY and CDR2 is SYGVKD.

CDR3 bases: TGTGCCAGCGGACAGGGTTCCTACGAGCAGTACGTC. This gives the protein CASGQGSYEQYV. The chain couples TRBV28 to TRBJ2-7; 8 bases line up with TRBD1. The germline V gene encodes CDR1 MDHEN and CDR2 SYDVKM. The V and J ends lost 8 bases and 1 base, in that order; junction bases with no gene match: 1. The CDR3 spans 12 residues.

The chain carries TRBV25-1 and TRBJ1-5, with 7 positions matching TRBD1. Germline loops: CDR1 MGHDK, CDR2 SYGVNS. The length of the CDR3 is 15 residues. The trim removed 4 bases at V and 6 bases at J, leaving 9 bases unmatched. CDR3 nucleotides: TGTGCCAGCAGTGCGACAGGGTTCGTAACTCAGCCCCAGCATTTT. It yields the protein CASSATGFVTQPQHF.

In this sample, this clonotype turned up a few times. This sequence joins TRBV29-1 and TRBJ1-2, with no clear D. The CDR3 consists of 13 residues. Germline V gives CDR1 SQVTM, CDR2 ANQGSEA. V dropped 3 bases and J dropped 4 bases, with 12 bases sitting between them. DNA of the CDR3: TGCAGCGTTGATCGGCAGGCCCCCTATGGCTACACCTTC. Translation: CSVDRQAPYGYTF.

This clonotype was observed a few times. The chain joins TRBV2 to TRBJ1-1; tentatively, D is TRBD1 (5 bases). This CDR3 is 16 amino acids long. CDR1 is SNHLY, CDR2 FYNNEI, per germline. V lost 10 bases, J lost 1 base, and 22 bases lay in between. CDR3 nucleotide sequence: TGTGCCACGAAGGAGGGACTGAACTTCGAGAACACTGAAGCTTTCTTT. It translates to CATKEGLNFENTEAFF.

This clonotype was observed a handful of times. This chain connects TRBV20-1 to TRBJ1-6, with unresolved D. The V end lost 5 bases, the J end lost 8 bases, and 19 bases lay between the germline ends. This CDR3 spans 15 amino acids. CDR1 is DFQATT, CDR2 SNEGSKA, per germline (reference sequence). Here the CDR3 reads CSAHEAVGRYSPLHF. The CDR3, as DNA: TGCAGTGCTCACGAGGCCGTGGGGAGGTATTCACCCCTCCACTTT.

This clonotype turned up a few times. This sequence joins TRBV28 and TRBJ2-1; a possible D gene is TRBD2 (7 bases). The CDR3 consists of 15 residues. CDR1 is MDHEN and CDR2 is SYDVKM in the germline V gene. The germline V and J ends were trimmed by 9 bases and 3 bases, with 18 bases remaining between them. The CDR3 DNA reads TGTGCCAGTCTGGTGGGGGGGCGTTACTACAATGAGCAGTTCTTC. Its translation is CASLVGGRYYNEQFF.

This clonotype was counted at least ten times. CDR3 sequence (DNA): TGTGCCAGCAGCTTGGACCGGGACGATCCCACAGATACGCAGTATTTT. This sequence encodes CASSLDRDDPTDTQYF. The V and J genes are TRBV7-2 and TRBJ2-3; TRBD1 or TRBD2 may be the D gene (5 bases each). The CDR3 totals 16 residues. Germline lookup yields CDR1 SGHTA and CDR2 FQGNSA. With 3 bases removed from V and 2 bases from J, the gap between germline ends came to 15 bases.

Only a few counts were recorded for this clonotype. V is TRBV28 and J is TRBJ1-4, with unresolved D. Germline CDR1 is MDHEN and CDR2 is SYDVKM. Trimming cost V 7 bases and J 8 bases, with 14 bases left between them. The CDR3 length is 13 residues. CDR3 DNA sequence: TGTGCCAGCACTAACCGGGGAGGGGAAAAACTGTTTTTT. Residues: CASTNRGGEKLFF.

In DNA, the CDR3 is TGTGCCAGCAGCCAACATTCAGGGGTTCGGTACAATGAGCAGTTCTTC. Its protein is CASSQHSGVRYNEQFF. The V call is TRBV14, the J call TRBJ2-1, with D possibly matching TRBD1 (6 bases). V was pared by 2 bases and J by 4 bases, with 15 bases between. The CDR3 is made up of 16 amino acids. Germline V gene data show CDR1 as SGHDN and CDR2 as FVKESK.

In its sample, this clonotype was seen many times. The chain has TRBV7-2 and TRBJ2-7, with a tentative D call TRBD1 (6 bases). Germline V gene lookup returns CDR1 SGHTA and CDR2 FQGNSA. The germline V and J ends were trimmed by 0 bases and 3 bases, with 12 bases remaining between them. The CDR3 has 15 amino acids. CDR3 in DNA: TGTGCCAGCAGCTTAGCGGCAGGGGAACTCTACGAGCAGTACTTC. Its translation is CASSLAAGELYEQYF.

The CDR3 reads CASSRRVGNQPQHF. The CDR3 region has the DNA TGTGCCAGCAGTAGACGAGTGGGCAATCAGCCCCAGCATTTT. The V gene is TRBV6-5, the J gene TRBJ1-5; no clear D. CDR1 is MNHEY and CDR2 is SVGAGI in the germline V gene. With 5 bases removed from V and 2 bases from J, the gap between germline ends came to 10 bases. There are 14 residues in the CDR3.

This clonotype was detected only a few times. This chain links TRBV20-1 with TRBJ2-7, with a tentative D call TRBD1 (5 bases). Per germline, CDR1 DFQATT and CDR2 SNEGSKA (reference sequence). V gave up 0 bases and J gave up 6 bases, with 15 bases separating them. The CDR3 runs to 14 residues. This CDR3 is CSARDQGREREQYF. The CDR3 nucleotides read TGCAGTGCTAGAGATCAAGGCAGGGAACGCGAGCAGTACTTC.

CDR3: CASSFTQTPGELFF. In DNA form, the CDR3 reads TGTGCCAGCAGCTTCACACAGACCCCCGGGGAGCTGTTTTTT. The chain recombines TRBV7-8 with TRBJ2-2, with no clear D. From germline, CDR1 is SGHVS and CDR2 FQNEAQ. Trimming stripped 3 bases from V and 6 bases from J, with 11 bases between. This CDR3 is built from 14 residues.

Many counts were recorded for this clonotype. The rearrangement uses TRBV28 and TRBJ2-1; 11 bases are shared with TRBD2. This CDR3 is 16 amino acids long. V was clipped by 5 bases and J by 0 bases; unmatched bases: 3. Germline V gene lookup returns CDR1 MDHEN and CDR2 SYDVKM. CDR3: CASSPTSGGSYNEQFF. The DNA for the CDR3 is TGTGCCAGCAGTCCAACTAGCGGGGGCTCCTACAATGAGCAGTTCTTC.

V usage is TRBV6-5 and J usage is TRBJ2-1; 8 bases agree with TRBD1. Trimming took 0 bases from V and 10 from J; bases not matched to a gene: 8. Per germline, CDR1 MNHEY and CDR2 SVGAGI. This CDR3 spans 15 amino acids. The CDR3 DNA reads TGTGCCAGCAGTTACTCCGGGACAGGATTCTGGGAGCAGTTCTTC. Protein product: CASSYSGTGFWEQFF.

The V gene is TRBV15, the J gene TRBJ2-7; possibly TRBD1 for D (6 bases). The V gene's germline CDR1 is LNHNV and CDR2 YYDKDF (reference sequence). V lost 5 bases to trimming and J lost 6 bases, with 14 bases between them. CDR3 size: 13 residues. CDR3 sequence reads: CATSPIGGAEQYV. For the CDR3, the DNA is TGTGCCACCAGCCCGATAGGGGGTGCCGAGCAGTACGTC.

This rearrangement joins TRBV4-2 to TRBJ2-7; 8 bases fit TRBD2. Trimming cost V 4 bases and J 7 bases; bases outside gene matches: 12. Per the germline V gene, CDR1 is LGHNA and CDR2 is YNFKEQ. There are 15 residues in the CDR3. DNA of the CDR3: TGTGCCAGCAGCCCCGGGGTTAGCGGGGACAATGAGCAGTACTTC. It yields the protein CASSPGVSGDNEQYF.